This is a list of T cell receptor beta chains from one sample in a study of blood T cell repertoires in COVID-19. Some clones are missing from TCRdb's copy, which holds only in-frame ones; the method was immunoSEQ multiplex PCR. The sample lists 370,000 or so clones; 87% were seen once. Material for sequencing was PBMCs or T cells enriched from blood (not recorded which). The receptors stem from a young man who had recovered from COVID-19. The CDR3 runs from the conserved cysteine through the conserved F or W. D genes are given only for firm matches. Rows may omit the clone size; those that give it use once, few, many or a size class.

J gene | V gene | clone size | D gene | CDR3 protein | CDR3 DNA
TRBJ2-3 | TRBV4-3 | . | TRBD2 | CASSQDRTGGTSTDTQYF | TGCGCCAGCAGCCAAGATCGAACGGGGGGAACTAGCACAGATACGCAGTATTTT
TRBJ1-3 | TRBV18 | . | . | CASSPAAISVRAGNTIYF | TGTGCCAGCTCACCTGCCGCCATATCGGTTCGTGCTGGAAACACCATATATTTT
TRBJ1-6 | TRBV6-5 | . | . | CASREWNSPLHF | TGTGCCAGCCGGGAGTGGAATTCACCCCTCCACTTT
TRBJ1-2 | TRBV3-1/TRBV3-2 | . | TRBD1 | CASSQDLIWRRQGEGYTF | TGTGCCAGCAGCCAAGATCTCATCTGGAGAAGGCAGGGGGAAGGCTACACCTTC
TRBJ2-7 | TRBV18 | . | TRBD1 | CASSLGQGDEQYF | TGTGCCAGCTCACTCGGACAGGGGGACGAGCAGTACTTC
TRBJ2-2 | TRBV2 | . | TRBD1 | CASSRYRGRGTGELFF | TGTGCCAGCAGTCGATACAGGGGACGGGGCACCGGGGAGCTGTTTTTT
TRBJ2-5 | TRBV18 | . | . | CASSSVAGGGETQYF | TGTGCCAGCTCATCCGTGGCAGGGGGAGGCGAGACCCAGTACTTC
TRBJ2-7 | TRBV7-2 | . | . | CASSLDSQGKYF | TGTGCCAGCAGCTTAGACAGCCAAGGAAAGTACTTC
TRBJ1-4 | TRBV4-1 | . | TRBD1 | CASSQEKGTGENEKLFF | TGCGCCAGCAGCCAAGAAAAAGGGACAGGGGAAAATGAAAAACTGTTTTTT
TRBJ1-5 | TRBV29-1 | . | TRBD1 | CSVSQGENQPQHF | TGCAGCGTTAGCCAGGGGGAGAATCAGCCCCAGCATTTT
TRBJ2-3 | TRBV7-8 | . | . | CASSLDLHTDTQYF | TGTGCCAGCAGCCTGGACTTACACACAGATACGCAGTATTTT
TRBJ2-5 | TRBV29-1 | . | . | CSVHPANRETQYF | TGCAGCGTTCACCCTGCCAACAGGGAGACCCAGTACTTC
TRBJ1-5 | TRBV18 | few | . | CASSRGWGGDQPQHF | TGTGCCAGCTCAAGGGGTTGGGGCGGGGATCAGCCCCAGCATTTT
TRBJ1-3 | TRBV5-1 | . | TRBD1 | CASSLGTDGNTIYF | TGCGCCAGCAGCCTAGGGACAGATGGAAACACCATATATTTT
TRBJ1-2 | TRBV12-5 | few | . | CASGNLEVPGYTF | TGTGCTAGTGGGAACCTCGAGGTCCCTGGCTACACCTTC
TRBJ2-3 | TRBV10-2 | . | TRBD2 | CASSAGRGGTDTQYF | TGCGCCAGCAGTGCAGGGCGGGGGGGTACAGATACGCAGTATTTT
TRBJ1-4 | TRBV9 | . | . | CASSVDGNNEKLFF | TGTGCCAGCAGCGTAGACGGGAATAATGAAAAACTGTTTTTT
TRBJ1-6 | TRBV19 | . | TRBD1 | CASKTGTGVTGRGNSPLHF | TGTGCCAGTAAAACCGGGACAGGGGTAACAGGCCGGGGAAATTCACCCCTCCACTTT
TRBJ1-5 | TRBV7-9 | . | . | CASSSQGQPQHF | TGTGCCAGCAGCTCACAGGGCCAGCCCCAGCATTTT
TRBJ2-6 | TRBV4-3 | . | . | CASSQDGRGSGANVLTF | TGCGCCAGCAGCCAAGATGGGCGGGGATCCGGGGCCAACGTCCTGACTTTC
TRBJ1-5 | TRBV10-3 | . | TRBD1 | CAISESIGQGAGQPQHF | TGTGCCATCAGTGAGTCAATCGGACAGGGTGCGGGACAGCCCCAGCATTTT
TRBJ2-7 | TRBV9 | . | . | CASSVGSSYEQYF | TGTGCCAGCAGCGTAGGTTCCAGCTACGAGCAGTACTTC
TRBJ2-1 | TRBV19 | . | TRBD1 | CASSTWDRGDRFF | TGTGCCAGTAGTACATGGGACAGGGGAGATCGGTTCTTC
TRBJ2-3 | TRBV10-3 | . | TRBD2 | CAISEKRGGHTDTQYF | TGTGCCATCAGTGAGAAGCGGGGGGGCCACACAGATACGCAGTATTTT
TRBJ1-4 | TRBV9 | . | TRBD1 | CASSVGAQGAREKLFF | TGTGCCAGCAGCGTAGGGGCACAGGGGGCGCGTGAAAAACTGTTTTTT
TRBJ2-7 | TRBV5-1 | . | . | CASSLGTATYEQYF | TGCGCCAGCAGCTTGGGGACAGCAACCTACGAGCAGTACTTC
TRBJ2-3 | TRBV14 | . | . | CASSQGPGSTDTQYF | TGTGCCAGCAGCCAAGGGCCAGGCAGCACAGATACGCAGTATTTT
TRBJ2-7 | TRBV11-3 | . | TRBD1 | CASSQGGSGSSYEQYF | TGTGCCAGCAGCCAAGGGGGCTCAGGGTCCTCCTACGAGCAGTACTTC
TRBJ2-7 | TRBV2 | . | TRBD1 | CASRDRVYEQYF | TGTGCCAGCAGGGACAGGGTCTACGAGCAGTACTTC
TRBJ1-4 | TRBV6-5 | . | TRBD1 | CASSRDRLNEKLFF | TGTGCCAGCAGCCGGGACAGACTAAATGAAAAACTGTTTTTT
TRBJ1-3 | TRBV3-1/TRBV3-2 | . | . | CASSQIQGAGNTIYF | TGTGCCAGCAGCCAAATTCAAGGGGCTGGAAACACCATATATTTT
TRBJ1-1 | TRBV18 | . | . | CASSPQRWNTEAFF | TGTGCCAGCTCACCACAACGGTGGAACACTGAAGCTTTCTTT
TRBJ2-5 | TRBV4-1 | . | TRBD2 | CASSQGPGLAVQETQYF | TGCGCCAGCAGCCAAGGACCCGGACTAGCTGTCCAAGAGACCCAGTACTTC
TRBJ1-3 | TRBV10-3 | . | TRBD1 | CAIRDRGPSGNTIYF | TGTGCCATCAGAGACAGGGGTCCCTCTGGAAACACCATATATTTT
TRBJ2-2 | TRBV9 | . | . | CASSADSRTGELFF | TGTGCCAGCAGCGCAGACTCACGCACCGGGGAGCTGTTTTTT
TRBJ1-2 | TRBV7-9 | . | TRBD1 | CASSRGTGVSYGYTF | TGTGCCAGCAGCCGGGGGACAGGGGTCTCCTATGGCTACACCTTC
TRBJ1-2 | TRBV5-4 | . | . | CASRPAGVADYGYTF | TGTGCCAGCAGACCTGCCGGAGTAGCGGACTATGGCTACACCTTC
TRBJ1-1 | TRBV5-1 | few | . | CASSTRNTEAFF | TGCGCCAGCAGCACGCGGAACACTGAAGCTTTCTTT
TRBJ2-3 | TRBV14 | . | . | CASSQGARSDTQYF | TGTGCCAGCAGCCAAGGAGCTAGGTCAGATACGCAGTATTTT
TRBJ1-2 | TRBV12-1 | . | . | CASSPSDRLYTGYTF | TGTGCCAGCAGCCCCTCTGACAGGCTTTATACCGGCTACACCTTC
TRBJ2-3 | TRBV7-2 | . | . | CASLPGRGPDTQYF | TGTGCCAGCCTGCCGGGCAGGGGACCAGATACGCAGTATTTT
TRBJ2-2 | TRBV19 | . | . | CASLPGFSPGGELFF | TGTGCCAGTCTCCCGGGGTTTTCCCCGGGCGGGGAGCTGTTTTTT
TRBJ2-7 | TRBV27 | . | . | CASSLIGGEQYF | TGTGCCAGCAGTTTAATTGGAGGCGAGCAGTACTTC